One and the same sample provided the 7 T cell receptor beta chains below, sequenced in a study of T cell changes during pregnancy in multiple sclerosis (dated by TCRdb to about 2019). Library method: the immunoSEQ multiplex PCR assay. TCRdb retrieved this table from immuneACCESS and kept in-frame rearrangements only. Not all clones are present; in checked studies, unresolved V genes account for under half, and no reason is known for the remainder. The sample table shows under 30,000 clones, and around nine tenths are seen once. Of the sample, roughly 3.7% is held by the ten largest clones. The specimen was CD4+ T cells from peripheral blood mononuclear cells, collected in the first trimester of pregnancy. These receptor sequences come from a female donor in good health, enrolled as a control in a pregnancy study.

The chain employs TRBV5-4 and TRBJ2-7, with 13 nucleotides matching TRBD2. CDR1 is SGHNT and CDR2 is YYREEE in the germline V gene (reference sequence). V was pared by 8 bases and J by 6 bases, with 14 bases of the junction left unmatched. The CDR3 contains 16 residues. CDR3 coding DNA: TGTGCCAGTTCCCGTCAGTCTGGACTAGCGGGAGTCGAGCAGTACTTC. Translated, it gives CASSRQSGLAGVEQYF.

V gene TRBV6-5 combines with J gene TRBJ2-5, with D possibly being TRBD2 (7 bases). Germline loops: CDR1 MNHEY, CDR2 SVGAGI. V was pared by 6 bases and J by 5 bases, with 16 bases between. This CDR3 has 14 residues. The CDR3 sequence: CASSSLGGHETQYF. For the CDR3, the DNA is TGTGCCAGCAGCTCCCTCGGGGGGCACGAGACCCAGTACTTC.

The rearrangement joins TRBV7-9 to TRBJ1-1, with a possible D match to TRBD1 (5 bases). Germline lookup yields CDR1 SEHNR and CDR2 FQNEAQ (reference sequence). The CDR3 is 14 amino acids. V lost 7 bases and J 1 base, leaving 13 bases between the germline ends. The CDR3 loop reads CASTQNGGNTEAFF. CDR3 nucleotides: TGTGCCAGCACCCAGAACGGGGGGAACACTGAAGCTTTCTTT.

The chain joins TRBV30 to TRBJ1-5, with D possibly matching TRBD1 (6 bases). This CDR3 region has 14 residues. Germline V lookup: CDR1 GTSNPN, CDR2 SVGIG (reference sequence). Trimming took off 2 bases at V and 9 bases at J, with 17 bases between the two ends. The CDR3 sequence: CAWSFQGSRGPQHF. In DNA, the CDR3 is TGTGCCTGGAGTTTTCAGGGGTCTAGGGGGCCCCAGCATTTT.

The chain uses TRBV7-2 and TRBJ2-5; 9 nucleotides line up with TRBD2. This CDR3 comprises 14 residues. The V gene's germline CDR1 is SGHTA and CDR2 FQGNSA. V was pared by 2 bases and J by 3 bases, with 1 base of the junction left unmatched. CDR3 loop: CASSLLAGKETQYF. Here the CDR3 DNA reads TGTGCCAGCAGCTTACTAGCGGGAAAAGAGACCCAGTACTTC.

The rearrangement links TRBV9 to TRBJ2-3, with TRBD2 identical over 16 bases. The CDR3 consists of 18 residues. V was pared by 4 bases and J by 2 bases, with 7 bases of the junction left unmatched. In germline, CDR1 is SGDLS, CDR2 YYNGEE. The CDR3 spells CASSPGTSGGGITDTQYF. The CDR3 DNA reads TGTGCCAGCAGCCCAGGGACTAGCGGGGGGGGAATCACAGATACGCAGTATTTT.

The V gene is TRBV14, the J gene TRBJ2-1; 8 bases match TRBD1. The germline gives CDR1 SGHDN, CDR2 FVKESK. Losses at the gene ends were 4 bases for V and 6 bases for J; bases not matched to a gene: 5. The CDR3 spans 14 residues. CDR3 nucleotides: TGTGCCAGCAGCCCGCGGGACAGGTTCAATGAGCAGTTCTTC. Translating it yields CASSPRDRFNEQFF.